The rows below give T cell receptor beta chains drawn from one sample of a study of cytomegalovirus exposure and HLA in healthy donors. Generated by immunoSEQ multiplex PCR, the TCRdb table keeps only in-frame clones and is missing some. Seen here are approximately 160,000 clones, approximately 86% observed once, and the top ten hold 2% to 2.5%. Sequenced material: PBMCs. These receptors were collected from a woman aged 18 to 35 in good health and CMV-seronegative. The CDR3 runs from the conserved cysteine through the conserved F or W. D genes are given only for firm matches. Clone size appears in some rows only: once, few, many, or a class for an expanded clone.

TRBJ2-1 TRBV5-1 NA NA TGCGCCAGCAGCTCGACTACTCCATATGAGCAGTTCTTC CASSSTTPYEQFF
TRBJ1-2 TRBV5-6 NA NA TGTGCCAGCAGCCACACGGGGACACCTAACTATGGCTACACCTTC CASSHTGTPNYGYTF
TRBJ1-1 TRBV6-5 few TRBD1 TGTGCCAGCAGTTCCCTCGGACAGGGGGAAACTGAAGCTTTCTTT CASSSLGQGETEAFF
TRBJ2-1 TRBV5-1 NA NA TGCGCCAGCGCGACCAACAGACCTGATTACAATGAGCAGTTCTTC CASATNRPDYNEQFF
TRBJ2-5 TRBV6-1 NA NA TGTGCCAGCAGTGAAGGGCGTGCCGGGCAAGAGACCCAGTACTTC CASSEGRAGQETQYF
TRBJ2-2 TRBV4-3 NA NA TGCGCCAGCAGCCAAGCTCTGGGTCGGGGGAGCTACACCGGGGAGCTGTTTTTT CASSQALGRGSYTGELFF
TRBJ1-5 TRBV28 NA NA TGTGCCAGCAGTTTTCGTGATGGGGGAGGGCAGCCCCAGCATTTT CASSFRDGGGQPQHF
TRBJ2-6 TRBV10-3 once NA TGTGCCTTCAAGGCGGAGGGTTCCCCTGGGGCCAACGTCCTGACTTTC CAFKAEGSPGANVLTF
TRBJ2-5 TRBV5-5 NA TRBD2 TGTGCCAGCAGCCCGGGAGGCCTTGGGGCAGCGGATCCCCAAGAGACCCAGTACTTC CASSPGGLGAADPQETQYF
TRBJ2-5 TRBV6-5 NA NA TGTGCCAGCAGTTACGTATTCTCGTCGGGTACGGAGACCCAGTACTTC CASSYVFSSGTETQYF
TRBJ2-7 TRBV18 few NA TGTGCCAGCTCACCGAGTCAGGGGTACGAGCAGTACTTC CASSPSQGYEQYF
TRBJ2-3 TRBV29-1 NA NA TGCAGTGTCCTCAGGGGAACGACAGATACGCAGTATTTT CSVLRGTTDTQYF
TRBJ2-7 TRBV7-9 NA TRBD2 TGTGCCAGCAGCTTAAGCGGGGTACGAGGGGTGGACGAGCAGTACTTC CASSLSGVRGVDEQYF
TRBJ1-6 TRBV7-9 few NA TGTGCCAGCACCTGGAGCGAGGCGGCTAATTCACCCCTCCACTTT CASTWSEAANSPLHF
TRBJ2-7 TRBV4-3 once TRBD2 TGCGCCAGCAGCCAAAAACTAGCGGGAGGGCCTTCTGGTGGCTACGAGCAGTACTTC CASSQKLAGGPSGGYEQYF
TRBJ1-2 TRBV30 NA NA TGTGCCTGGGAGCTTGAGGGCTTAGGCTACACCTTC CAWELEGLGYTF
TRBJ1-5 TRBV12-5 NA TRBD1 TGTGCTAGTGGGGGGGGACAGGGACCCTCTGAGGGGAATCAGCCCCAGCATTTT CASGGGQGPSEGNQPQHF
TRBJ2-7 TRBV10-3 NA NA TGTGCCATCAGTGGGGCCCCTCCTAGCGTAGGTTACGAGCAGTACTTC CAISGAPPSVGYEQYF
TRBJ2-7 TRBV30 NA NA TGTGCCTGGAACGTATTGAGTTACGAGCAGTACTTC CAWNVLSYEQYF
TRBJ1-4 TRBV7-9 NA NA TGTGCCAGCAGCTCACAGGCCTTGGGAAAACTGTTTTTT CASSSQALGKLFF
TRBJ1-5 TRBV7-9 few NA TGTGCCAGCAGCTCGGGACACCTAAATCAGCCCCAGCATTTT CASSSGHLNQPQHF
TRBJ2-2 TRBV4-3 NA TRBD2 TGCGCCAGCAGCCAAGCTCTCACTAGCGAACCGAACACCGGGGAGCTGTTTTTT CASSQALTSEPNTGELFF
TRBJ1-2 TRBV7-9 once TRBD1 TGTGCCAGCAGCCCACAACCGAGGACAGGGGAGGGAAAGGGAGGCTACACCTTC CASSPQPRTGEGKGGYTF
TRBJ1-4 TRBV2 NA TRBD1 TGTGCCAGCAGACCCCAGGGGGCGCCTAATGAAAAACTGTTTTTT CASRPQGAPNEKLFF
TRBJ2-7 TRBV7-2 NA TRBD2 TGTGCCAGCAGCCCGGGGACTAGCGGGAGGAACGAGCAGTACTTC CASSPGTSGRNEQYF
TRBJ1-1 TRBV7-9 NA TRBD1 TGTGCCAGCAGCTTCGGGACAGGGCTGAACACTGAAGCTTTCTTT CASSFGTGLNTEAFF
TRBJ2-7 TRBV10-3 NA NA TGTGCCATCAGGCGACAGCGCTCTGGTGACTACGAGCAGTACTTC CAIRRQRSGDYEQYF
TRBJ2-2 TRBV5-4 NA NA TGTGCCAGCAGCCCAGCTATTGGAGCCGGGGAGCTGTTTTTT CASSPAIGAGELFF